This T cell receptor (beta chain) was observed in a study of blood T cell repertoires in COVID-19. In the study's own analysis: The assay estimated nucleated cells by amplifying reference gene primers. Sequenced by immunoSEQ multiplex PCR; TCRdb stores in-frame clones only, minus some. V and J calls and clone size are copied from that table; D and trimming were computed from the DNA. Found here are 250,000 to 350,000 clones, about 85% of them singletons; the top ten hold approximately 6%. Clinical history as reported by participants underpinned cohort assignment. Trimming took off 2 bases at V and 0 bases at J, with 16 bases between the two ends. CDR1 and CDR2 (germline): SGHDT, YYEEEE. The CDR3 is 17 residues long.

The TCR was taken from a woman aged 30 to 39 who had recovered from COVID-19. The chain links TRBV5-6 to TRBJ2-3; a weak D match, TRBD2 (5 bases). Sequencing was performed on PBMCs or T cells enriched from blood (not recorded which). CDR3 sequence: CASSLFHRGLSTDTQYF. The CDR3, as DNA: TGTGCCAGCAGCTTATTCCACCGGGGTCTGAGCACAGATACGCAGTATTTT.